Listed below are T cell receptor beta chains from one sample, sequenced in a study of T cells in Graves' hyperthyroidism and ophthalmopathy. Each CDR3 protein gets one entry after TCRdb re-called the multiplex PCR reads with MiXCR. The top ten hold over 15% of the sample, which has around 700,000 distinct CDR3 sequences, around a sixth seen once. Sequencing used blood. These receptors were obtained from a woman aged 45-59 years with Graves' hyperthyroidism that later progressed to Graves' ophthalmopathy. The conserved cysteine and the conserved F or W are not part of the CDR3 here.

V	J	CDR3
TRBV12-3/TRBV12-4	TRBJ1-1	ASSYGTWGEAF
TRBV30	TRBJ2-5	ALTGGGETQY
TRBV7-6	TRBJ2-7	ASSLREGFTYEQY
TRBV2	TRBJ1-2	ASSEGQERDGYT
TRBV3-1	TRBJ1-1	ASRGTGTEAF
TRBV20-1	TRBJ1-1	SAPGQPLFTEAF
TRBV27	TRBJ2-7	ASSRRGGVYEQY
TRBV12-3/TRBV12-4	TRBJ1-5	ASSFFGRNQPQH
TRBV11-2	TRBJ1-2	ASSADRGHYGYT
TRBV5-1	TRBJ1-2	ASSLGRRPVNYGYT
TRBV20-1	TRBJ1-2	SARGDSGYT
TRBV19	TRBJ1-5	ASSIRVSRQPQH
TRBV3-1	TRBJ2-3	ASSSIAGDKMY
TRBV11-2	TRBJ1-2	ASSLGGGHRGYT
TRBV3-1	TRBJ2-7	ASSRLPGEYYEQY
TRBV7-2	TRBJ1-5	ASSLAGQGTGQPQH
TRBV2	TRBJ2-3	ASSNPDRMDDTDTQY
TRBV6-1	TRBJ2-1	ASSAGSPYNEQF
TRBV7-3	TRBJ2-5	ASSSSGGPRETQY
TRBV4-1	TRBJ2-1	ASSQGSGGGIYNEQF
TRBV6-1	TRBJ1-2	ASSEEGLGYGYT
TRBV12-3/TRBV12-4	TRBJ1-1	ASSFGGTIMNTEAF
TRBV20-1	TRBJ1-1	SAQGLLNTEAF
TRBV5-8	TRBJ1-6	ASSLREDSPLH
TRBV12-3/TRBV12-4	TRBJ1-1	ASSPTGGLNTEAF